The 28 T cell receptor beta chains in this list originate from one sample, sequenced in a study of shared clonotypes between healthy human individuals. Profiling relied on immunoSEQ multiplex PCR, and the TCRdb table lists in-frame clones only, not all of them. The data show around 2,000,000 clones, about 95% seen once. CD45RO-negative, CCR7-positively selected cells formed the naive CD8 fraction, excluding terminally differentiated effector memory CD45RA+ cells. The sample comprised naive CD8+ T cells sorted from blood. The receptor set was obtained from a man younger than 35 in good health.

This sequence joins TRBV7-8 and TRBJ1-1, with 7 positions matching TRBD1. V lost 2 bases to trimming and J lost 4 bases; unmatched junction nucleotides: 10. CDR1 and CDR2 from the germline V gene are SGHVS and FQNEAQ. This CDR3 spans 16 amino acids. The CDR3 is CASSLPKDRFSTEAFF. The CDR3 DNA follows: TGTGCCAGCAGCTTACCCAAGGACAGGTTTAGCACTGAAGCTTTCTTT.

The V gene is TRBV4-3, the J gene TRBJ2-2; D tentatively fits TRBD1 or TRBD2 (6 bases each). Germline V lookup: CDR1 LGHNA, CDR2 YSLEER. This CDR3 has 18 residues. Trimming removed 5 bases at V and 4 bases at J, with 23 bases between. CDR3 in DNA: TGCGCCAGCAGCATACAAGATACGGGGGCTGAAGGCACCGGGGAGCTGTTTTTT. This sequence encodes CASSIQDTGAEGTGELFF.

This clone came up once. This chain joins TRBV25-1 and TRBJ1-1; possibly TRBD1 for D (6 bases). Germline V gene sequence: CDR1 MGHDK, CDR2 SYGVNS. CDR3 size: 12 residues. V lost 6 bases, J lost 5 bases, and 10 bases lay in between. In nucleotides, the CDR3 is TGTGCCAGCAGCGTTCAGGGGACTGAAGCTTTCTTT. Encoded protein: CASSVQGTEAFF.

The chain combines TRBV7-9 with TRBJ2-7, with TRBD2 matching 10 bases. J lost 2 bases, V lost 5 bases, and 9 bases had no gene match. The CDR3 length is 16 residues. Germline V CDR1 and CDR2: SEHNR, FQNEAQ (reference sequence). Here the CDR3 reads CASSPSGTSDAYEQYF. The CDR3 DNA sequence: TGTGCCAGCAGCCCTTCCGGGACTAGCGATGCCTACGAGCAGTACTTC.

The chain recombines TRBV4-1 with TRBJ2-7; possibly TRBD2 for D (5 bases). The V gene's germline CDR1 is MGHRA and CDR2 YSYEKL. Trimming removed 2 bases at V and 6 bases at J, with 26 bases between. CDR3 length equals 18 residues. The CDR3 protein is CASSQLIITVSSGSEQYF. CDR3 nucleotides: TGCGCCAGCAGCCAATTGATCATCACGGTGTCATCGGGAAGCGAGCAGTACTTC.

The chain has TRBV6-4 and TRBJ2-3; TRBD2 aligns across 9 bases. Per germline, CDR1 MRHNA and CDR2 SNTAGT. The CDR3 loop spans 20 amino acids. The trim removed 0 bases at V and 1 base at J, leaving 14 bases unmatched. In DNA form, the CDR3 reads TGTGCCAGCAGTGACTCATTAGCGGGAGTGGTAAAAAGAGGCACAGATACGCAGTATTTT. This gives the protein CASSDSLAGVVKRGTDTQYF.

V gene TRBV4-3 combines with J gene TRBJ2-1; 10 bases are shared with TRBD2. V shed 1 base, J shed 9 bases, and the junction held 9 bases outside the gene matches. CDR3 length equals 16 residues. The germline CDR1 and CDR2 sequences are LGHNA and YSLEER. The CDR3: CASSQGSSGRPSEQFF. CDR3 nucleotide sequence: TGCGCCAGCAGCCAAGGGTCTAGCGGGAGACCCAGTGAGCAGTTCTTC.

This rearrangement joins TRBV7-2 to TRBJ2-1, with 10 bases identical to TRBD2. The V and J ends lost 5 bases and 4 bases, in that order; junction bases with no gene match: 8. Looked up from germline, CDR1 is SGHTA and CDR2 is FQGNSA. The length of the CDR3 is 16 residues. The CDR3 loop reads CASSHYGTSEYNEQFF. The CDR3 DNA reads as TGTGCCAGCAGCCATTACGGGACTAGCGAATACAATGAGCAGTTCTTC.

A single count supports this clone. The chain employs TRBV28 and TRBJ2-3; no clear D gene. Looked up from germline, CDR1 is MDHEN and CDR2 is SYDVKM. The CDR3 is 14 residues long. With 2 bases removed from V and 6 bases from J, the gap between germline ends came to 12 bases. The CDR3 is CASSLGPGRDTQYF. For the CDR3, the DNA is TGTGCCAGCAGTTTAGGCCCCGGAAGGGATACGCAGTATTTT.

The chain recombines TRBV4-1 with TRBJ2-7, with a tentative D call TRBD1 (5 bases). V lost 4 bases, J lost 5 bases, and 12 bases lay in between. This CDR3 has 13 amino acids. Per germline, CDR1 MGHRA and CDR2 YSYEKL. CDR3 in amino acids: CASSLGRLDEQYF. Here the CDR3 DNA reads TGCGCCAGCAGCCTGGGGCGCTTGGACGAGCAGTACTTC.

V and J are TRBV6-1 and TRBJ1-5; 9 nucleotides match TRBD1. The V segment lost 6 bases and the J segment 6 bases; nucleotides outside the gene matches: 6. The V gene's germline CDR1 is MNHNS and CDR2 SASEGT. This CDR3 has 14 residues. As DNA, the CDR3 is TGTGCCAGCAGCGCCGGGACAGGGCCTCAGCCCCAGCATTTT. It specifies CASSAGTGPQPQHF.

This clone was counted once. This chain links TRBV4-1 with TRBJ2-7; a weak D match, TRBD1 (5 bases). The CDR3 sequence is 16 residues long. Germline assignment: CDR1 MGHRA and CDR2 YSYEKL. Trimming took 4 bases from V and 5 from J, leaving 21 bases between them. CDR3 nucleotide sequence: TGCGCCAGCAGCCCCGCGGCTCAGGGATTTTCCCACGAGCAGTACTTC. Amino acids: CASSPAAQGFSHEQYF.

This chain joins TRBV19 and TRBJ1-1; TRBD1 might be the D (5 bases). The CDR3 contains 14 residues. CDR1 is LNHDA and CDR2 is SQIVND in the germline V gene (reference sequence). The ends were cut back, 1 base at V and 10 bases at J, with 16 bases in the middle. CDR3 loop: CASSIGDDLMGAFF. CDR3 DNA: TGTGCCAGTAGTATAGGGGACGACCTTATGGGAGCTTTCTTT.

This rearrangement joins TRBV27 to TRBJ1-4, with TRBD1 as a possible D gene (6 bases). The germline V gene encodes CDR1 MNHEY and CDR2 SMNVEV (reference sequence). With 6 bases removed from V and 9 bases from J, the gap between germline ends came to 23 bases. This CDR3 has 16 amino acids. CDR3 sequence reads: CASSRIGGAPAQKLFF. The CDR3 coding sequence is TGTGCCAGCAGCCGAATAGGGGGAGCCCCCGCACAAAAACTGTTTTTT.

The chain is built from TRBV21-1 and TRBJ1-1; the table's D call TRBD1 went unverified against the DNA. TRBV21-1 is a listed pseudogene. CDR3 length equals 17 residues. CDR3 DNA sequence: TGTGCCAGCAGCAACCCCGTCAGGGACAGCCGGAACACTGAAGCTTTCTTT. Its protein is CASSNPVRDSRNTEAFF.

This chain joins TRBV6-5 and TRBJ1-1; weak D call: TRBD1 (5 bases). CDR1 is MNHEY and CDR2 is SVGAGI in the germline V gene. The CDR3 spans 14 residues. Deletions cut 5 bases from V and 3 bases from J, with 13 bases between. The CDR3 DNA follows: TGTGCCAGCAGTGGGTGGCAGGGAGACACTGAAGCTTTCTTT. Its protein is CASSGWQGDTEAFF.

CDR3 DNA sequence: TGTGCCAGCAGCCCAGTGGAAGGGGGCGGTCAGCCCCAGCATTTT. Its translation: CASSPVEGGGQPQHF. The V and J genes are TRBV7-8 and TRBJ1-5, with TRBD1 matching over 7 bases. After removal of 5 bases from V and 6 bases from J, the junction contained 10 bases not matched to a gene. Germline CDR1 SGHVS, CDR2 FQNEAQ. The CDR3 is 15 amino acids.

The V gene is TRBV29-1, the J gene TRBJ1-3, with D possibly being TRBD1 (6 bases). The CDR3 spans 15 residues. Germline V gives CDR1 SQVTM, CDR2 ANQGSEA. V was clipped by 7 bases and J by 3 bases, with 19 bases between them. CDR3 in amino acids: CSGEVGGFGGNTIYF. In nucleotides, the CDR3 is TGCAGCGGCGAGGTGGGGGGCTTTGGTGGAAACACCATATATTTT.

The gene calls are TRBV5-6 and TRBJ2-3; 10 nucleotides match TRBD2. V shed 4 bases, J shed 6 bases, and the junction held 8 bases outside the gene matches. The CDR3 length is 15 residues. CDR1 is SGHDT, CDR2 YYEEEE, per germline. The CDR3 spells CASSPPGLARDTQYF. CDR3 sequence (DNA): TGTGCCAGCAGCCCTCCGGGACTAGCGCGGGATACGCAGTATTTT.

V gene TRBV7-3 combines with J gene TRBJ2-7, with D unclear. Germline CDR1 reads SGHTA; CDR2 reads FQGTGA. The CDR3 is 13 residues long. Trimming took 5 bases from V and 0 from J, leaving 8 bases between them. This chain's CDR3 is CASSPMGSYEQYF. As DNA, the CDR3 is TGTGCCAGCAGCCCCATGGGCTCCTACGAGCAGTACTTC. The variable domain in full, with the rest retrieved from reference TRBV7-3 and TRBJ2-7, is GAGVSQTPSNKVTEKGKYVELRCDPISGHTALYWYRQSLGQGPEFLIYFQGTGAADDSGLPNDRFFAVRPEGSVSTLKIQRTERGDSAVYLCASSPMGSYEQYFGPGTRLTVT.

The CDR3 sequence: CASSPSMNQPQHF. As DNA, the CDR3 is TGTGCCAGCAGCCCTTCAATGAATCAGCCCCAGCATTTT. The chain is built from TRBV28 and TRBJ1-5; no clear D. Germline lookup yields CDR1 MDHEN and CDR2 SYDVKM. The CDR3 is made up of 13 amino acids. V lost 6 bases, J lost 4 bases, and 10 bases lay in between.

This clone was seen a single time. This sequence joins TRBV7-9 and TRBJ1-5, with D unresolved. CDR1 and CDR2 from the germline V gene are SEHNR and FQNEAQ (reference sequence). V was cut by 1 base and J by 3 bases, with 10 bases left in between. The CDR3 spans 15 residues. CDR3 bases: TGTGCCAGCAGCTTAGAGACGGGGTCCAATCAGCCCCAGCATTTT. The encoded protein is CASSLETGSNQPQHF.

The chain links TRBV25-1 to TRBJ2-5; tentatively, D is TRBD2 (5 bases). CDR1 and CDR2 from the germline V gene are MGHDK and SYGVNS. V gave up 1 base and J gave up 5 bases, with 8 bases separating them. The CDR3 covers 13 residues. DNA for the CDR3: TGTGCCAGCAGTGAATTGGGGAGCGAGACCCAGTACTTC. Translating it yields CASSELGSETQYF.

The chain recombines TRBV9 with TRBJ2-7, with 13 positions matching TRBD2. J was trimmed by 5 bases and V by 0 bases; bases with no gene match: 5. Germline CDR1 is SGDLS and CDR2 is YYNGEE. The CDR3 runs 16 residues. The CDR3 sequence: CASSVGGLAGFHEQYF. The CDR3 bases are TGTGCCAGCAGCGTAGGGGGACTAGCGGGGTTCCACGAGCAGTACTTC.

The chain links TRBV13 to TRBJ2-1; D remains ambiguous. This CDR3 is built from 16 residues. V was clipped by 4 bases and J by 2 bases, with 15 bases between them. The germline V gene has CDR1 PRHDT and CDR2 FYEKMQ (reference sequence). The chain's CDR3 is CASSSGPSIPYNEQFF. CDR3 bases: TGTGCCAGCAGCTCGGGTCCCTCAATCCCCTACAATGAGCAGTTCTTC.

Concerning this clone: Other DNA sequences from this sample encode an identical CDR3 as well. CDR3 amino acids: CASSLSGSYNEQFF. CDR3 in DNA: TGCGCCAGCAGCTTGAGCGGCTCCTACAATGAGCAGTTCTTC. The chain carries TRBV5-1 and TRBJ2-1, with D possibly matching TRBD2 (5 bases). The germline V and J ends were trimmed by 1 base and 0 bases, with 5 bases remaining between them. The CDR3 extends over 14 amino acids. In germline, CDR1 is SGHRS, CDR2 YFSETQ.

The chain couples TRBV19 to TRBJ2-7, with TRBD2 as a possible D gene (6 bases). This CDR3 has 16 amino acids. Trimming pared 5 bases from V and 0 bases from J, leaving 17 bases between. Germline CDR1 reads LNHDA; CDR2 reads SQIVND (reference sequence). The CDR3: CASSPVFSGYSYEQYF. The CDR3 DNA sequence: TGTGCCAGTAGTCCCGTTTTTAGCGGATACTCCTACGAGCAGTACTTC.

The chain has TRBV7-9 and TRBJ1-2; D is uncertain. The CDR3 covers 16 residues. Germline V gene lookup returns CDR1 SEHNR and CDR2 FQNEAQ (reference sequence). Deletions cut 4 bases from V and 2 bases from J, with 17 bases between. CDR3 residues: CASSSGIEVRNYGYTF. In nucleotides, the CDR3 is TGTGCCAGCAGCTCGGGGATAGAGGTCCGAAACTATGGCTACACCTTC.